A single T cell receptor (beta chain) is shown here with its context. Its antigen remains unidentified. V lost 4 bases to trimming and J lost 4 bases, with 10 bases between them. CDR1 and CDR2 from the germline V gene are ENHRY and SYGVKD. The CDR3 spans 13 residues. Donors had nominal health at sampling but likely had unrecorded immune exposures. This sample was taken from a study of cytomegalovirus exposure and HLA in healthy donors. Study findings and constraints: Follow-up analysis found HLA locus-dependent TCR association rates, highest for DRB1 and lowest for HLA-C.

It was with 60 Vbeta and 13 Jbeta primers that the PCR ran. Only in-frame clones appear in the TCRdb table, and some are missing; sequencing was by immunoSEQ multiplex PCR. The repertoire holds under 120,000 clones, 55% to 75% seen once, with 3% to 4% in the top ten. The source material was PBMCs. J is TRBJ2-5 and V is TRBV10-3, with a weak D call TRBD1 (6 bases). The TCR comes from a young man in good health and CMV-seropositive. CDR3 loop: CAISADRAETQYF. The CDR3 DNA follows: TGTGCCATCAGTGCGGACAGAGCAGAGACCCAGTACTTC.